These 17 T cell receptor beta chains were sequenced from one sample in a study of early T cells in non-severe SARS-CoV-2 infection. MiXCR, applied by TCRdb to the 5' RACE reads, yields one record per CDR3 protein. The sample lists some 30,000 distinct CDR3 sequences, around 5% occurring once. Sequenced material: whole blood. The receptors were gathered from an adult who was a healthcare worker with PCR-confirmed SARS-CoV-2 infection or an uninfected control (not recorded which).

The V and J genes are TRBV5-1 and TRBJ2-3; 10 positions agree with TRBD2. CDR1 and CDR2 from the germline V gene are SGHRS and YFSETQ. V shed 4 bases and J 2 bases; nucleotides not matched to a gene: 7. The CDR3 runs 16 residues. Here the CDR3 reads CASSPSGGAVTDTQYF. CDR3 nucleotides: TGCGCCAGCAGCCCGAGCGGGGGGGCCGTCACAGATACGCAGTATTTT.

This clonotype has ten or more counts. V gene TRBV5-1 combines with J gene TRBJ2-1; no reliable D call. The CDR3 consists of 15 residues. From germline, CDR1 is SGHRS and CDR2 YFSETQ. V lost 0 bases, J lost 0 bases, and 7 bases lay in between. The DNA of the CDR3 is TGCGCCAGCAGCTTGGGGGTTGCCTCCTACAATGAGCAGTTCTTC. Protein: CASSLGVASYNEQFF.

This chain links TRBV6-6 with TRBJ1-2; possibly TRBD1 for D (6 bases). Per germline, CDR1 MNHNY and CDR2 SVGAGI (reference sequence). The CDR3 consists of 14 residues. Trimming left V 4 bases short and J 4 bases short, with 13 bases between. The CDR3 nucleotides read TGTGCCAGCAGTTTCTGGGGGCCTGGCTATGGCTACACCTTC. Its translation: CASSFWGPGYGYTF.

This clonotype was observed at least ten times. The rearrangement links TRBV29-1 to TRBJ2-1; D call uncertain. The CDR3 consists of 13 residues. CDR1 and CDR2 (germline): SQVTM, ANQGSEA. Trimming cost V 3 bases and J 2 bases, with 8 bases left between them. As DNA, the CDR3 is TGCAGCGTTGATGGCGGTGCCTACAATGAGCAGTTCTTC. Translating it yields CSVDGGAYNEQFF.

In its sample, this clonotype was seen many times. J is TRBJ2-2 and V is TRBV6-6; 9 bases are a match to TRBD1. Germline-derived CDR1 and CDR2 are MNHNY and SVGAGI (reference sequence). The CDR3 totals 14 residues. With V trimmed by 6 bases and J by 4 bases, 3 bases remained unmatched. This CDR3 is CASSGTGSTGELFF. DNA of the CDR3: TGTGCCAGCAGCGGGACAGGGAGCACCGGGGAGCTGTTTTTT.

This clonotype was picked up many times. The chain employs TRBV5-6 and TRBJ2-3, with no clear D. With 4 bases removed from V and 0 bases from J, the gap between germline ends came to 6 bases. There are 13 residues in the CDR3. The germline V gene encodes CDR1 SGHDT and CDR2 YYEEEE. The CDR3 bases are TGTGCCAGCAGCATAAAAAGCACAGATACGCAGTATTTT. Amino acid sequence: CASSIKSTDTQYF.

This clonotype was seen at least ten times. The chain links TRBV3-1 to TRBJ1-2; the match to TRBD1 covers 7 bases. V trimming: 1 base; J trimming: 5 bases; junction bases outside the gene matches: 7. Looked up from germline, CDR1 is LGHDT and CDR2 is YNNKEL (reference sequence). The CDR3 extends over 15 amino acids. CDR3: CASSQVGNRGYGYTF. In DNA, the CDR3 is TGTGCCAGCAGCCAAGTGGGTAACAGGGGTTATGGCTACACCTTC.

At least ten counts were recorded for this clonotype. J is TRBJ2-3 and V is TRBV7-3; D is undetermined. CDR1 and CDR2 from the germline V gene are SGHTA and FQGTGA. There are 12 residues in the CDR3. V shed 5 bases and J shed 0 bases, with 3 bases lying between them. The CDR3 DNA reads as TGTGCCAGCAGCGATAGCACAGATACGCAGTATTTT. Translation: CASSDSTDTQYF.

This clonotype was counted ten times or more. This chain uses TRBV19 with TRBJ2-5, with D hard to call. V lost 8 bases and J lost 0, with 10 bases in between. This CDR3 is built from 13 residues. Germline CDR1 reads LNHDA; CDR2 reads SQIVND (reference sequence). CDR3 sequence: CASFDMYQETQYF. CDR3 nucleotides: TGTGCCAGTTTTGACATGTACCAAGAGACCCAGTACTTC.

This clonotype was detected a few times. The CDR3 protein is CASSPWGRLNTEAFF. The CDR3 DNA follows: TGTGCCAGCTCACCGTGGGGCAGGTTGAACACTGAAGCTTTCTTT. J is TRBJ1-1 and V is TRBV18; the D gene is possibly TRBD1 (5 bases). The CDR3 extends over 15 amino acids. V shed 3 bases and J shed 0 bases, with 11 bases lying between them. Germline CDR1 KGHSH, CDR2 LQKENI.

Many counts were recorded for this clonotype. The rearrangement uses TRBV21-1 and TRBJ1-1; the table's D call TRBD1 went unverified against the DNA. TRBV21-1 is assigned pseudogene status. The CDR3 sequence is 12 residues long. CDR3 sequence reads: CASLSSRTKAFF. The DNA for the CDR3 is TGTGCCAGCCTATCATCCCGGACCAAAGCTTTCTTT.

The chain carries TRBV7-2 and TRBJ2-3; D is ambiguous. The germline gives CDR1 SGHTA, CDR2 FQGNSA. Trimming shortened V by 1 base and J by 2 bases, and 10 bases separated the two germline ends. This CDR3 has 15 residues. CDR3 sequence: CASSLGWRNTDTQYF. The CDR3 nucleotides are TGTGCCAGCAGCTTAGGTTGGCGGAACACAGATACGCAGTATTTT.

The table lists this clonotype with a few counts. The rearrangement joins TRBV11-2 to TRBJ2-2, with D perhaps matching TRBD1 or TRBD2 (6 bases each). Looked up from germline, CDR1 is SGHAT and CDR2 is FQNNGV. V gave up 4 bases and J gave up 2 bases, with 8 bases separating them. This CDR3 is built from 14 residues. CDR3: CASSWGANTGELFF. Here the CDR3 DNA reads TGTGCCAGCAGCTGGGGGGCCAACACCGGGGAGCTGTTTTTT.

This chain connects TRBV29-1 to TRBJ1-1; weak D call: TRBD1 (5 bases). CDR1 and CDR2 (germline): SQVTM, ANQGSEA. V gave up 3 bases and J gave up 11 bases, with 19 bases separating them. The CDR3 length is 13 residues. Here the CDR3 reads CSVERQGHGGAFF. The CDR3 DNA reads TGCAGCGTTGAGCGGCAGGGTCACGGAGGGGCTTTCTTT.

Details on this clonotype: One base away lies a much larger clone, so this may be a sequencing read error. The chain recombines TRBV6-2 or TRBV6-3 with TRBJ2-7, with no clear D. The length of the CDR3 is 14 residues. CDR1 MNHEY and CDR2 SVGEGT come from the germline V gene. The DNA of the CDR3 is TGTACCAGCAGTTACCGCGGAGCGACCTACGAGCAGTACTTC. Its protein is CTSSYRGATYEQYF.

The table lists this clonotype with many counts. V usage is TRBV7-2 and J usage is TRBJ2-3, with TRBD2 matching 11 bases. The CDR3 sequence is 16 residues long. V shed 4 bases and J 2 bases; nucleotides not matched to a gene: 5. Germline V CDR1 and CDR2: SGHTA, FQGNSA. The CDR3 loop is CASSYGTSGPTDTQYF. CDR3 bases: TGTGCCAGCAGCTACGGGACTAGCGGACCCACAGATACGCAGTATTTT.

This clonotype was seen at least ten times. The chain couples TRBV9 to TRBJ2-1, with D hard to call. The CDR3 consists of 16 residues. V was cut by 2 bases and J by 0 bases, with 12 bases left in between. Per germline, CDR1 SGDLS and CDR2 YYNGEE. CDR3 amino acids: CASSVRGGGSYNEQFF. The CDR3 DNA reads TGTGCCAGCAGCGTCCGAGGCGGCGGCTCCTACAATGAGCAGTTCTTC.